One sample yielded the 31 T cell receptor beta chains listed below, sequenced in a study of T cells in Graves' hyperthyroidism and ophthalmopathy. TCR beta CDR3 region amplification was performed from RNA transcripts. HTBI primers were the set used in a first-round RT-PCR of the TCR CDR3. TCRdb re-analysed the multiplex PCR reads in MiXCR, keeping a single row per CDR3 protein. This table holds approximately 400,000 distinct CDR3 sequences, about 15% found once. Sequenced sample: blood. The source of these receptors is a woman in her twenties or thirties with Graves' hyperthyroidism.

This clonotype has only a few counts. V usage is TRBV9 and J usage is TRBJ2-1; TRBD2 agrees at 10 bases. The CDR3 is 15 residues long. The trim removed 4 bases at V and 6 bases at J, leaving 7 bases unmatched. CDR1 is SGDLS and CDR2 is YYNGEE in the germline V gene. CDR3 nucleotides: TGTGCCAGCAGCACAAGCGGGAGGGCCGCCAATGAGCAGTTCTTC. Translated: CASSTSGRAANEQFF.

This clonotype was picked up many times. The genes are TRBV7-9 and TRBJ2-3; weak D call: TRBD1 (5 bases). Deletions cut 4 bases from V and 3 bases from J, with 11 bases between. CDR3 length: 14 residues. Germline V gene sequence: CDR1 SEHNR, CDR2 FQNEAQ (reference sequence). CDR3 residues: CASSYVGATDTQYF. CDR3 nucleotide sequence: TGTGCCAGCAGCTACGTTGGGGCAACAGATACGCAGTATTTT.

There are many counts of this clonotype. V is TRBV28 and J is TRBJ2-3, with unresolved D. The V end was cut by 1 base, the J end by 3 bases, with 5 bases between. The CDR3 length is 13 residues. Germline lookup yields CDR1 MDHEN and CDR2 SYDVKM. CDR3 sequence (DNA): TGTGCCAGCAGTTTATTCCGAACAGATACGCAGTATTTT. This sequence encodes CASSLFRTDTQYF.

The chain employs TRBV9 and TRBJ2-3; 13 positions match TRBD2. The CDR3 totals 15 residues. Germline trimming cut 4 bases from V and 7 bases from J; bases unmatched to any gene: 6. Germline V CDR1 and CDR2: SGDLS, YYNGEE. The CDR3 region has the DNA TGTGCCAGCAGCCCACGGACTAGCGGGAGACATACGCAGTATTTT. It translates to CASSPRTSGRHTQYF.

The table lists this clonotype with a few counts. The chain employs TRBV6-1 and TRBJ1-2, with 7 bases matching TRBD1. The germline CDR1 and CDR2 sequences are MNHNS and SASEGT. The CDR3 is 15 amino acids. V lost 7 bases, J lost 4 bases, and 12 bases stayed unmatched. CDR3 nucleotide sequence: TGTGCCAGCATCTCCGGGACAGCCGGGGGCTATGGCTACACCTTC. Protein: CASISGTAGGYGYTF.

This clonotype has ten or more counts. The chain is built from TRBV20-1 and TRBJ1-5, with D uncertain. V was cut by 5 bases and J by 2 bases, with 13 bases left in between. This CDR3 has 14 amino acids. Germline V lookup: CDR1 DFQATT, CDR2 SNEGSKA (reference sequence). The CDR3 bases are TGCAGTGCTGGTTCGGGTTTGGGCAATCAGCCCCAGCATTTT. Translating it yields CSAGSGLGNQPQHF.

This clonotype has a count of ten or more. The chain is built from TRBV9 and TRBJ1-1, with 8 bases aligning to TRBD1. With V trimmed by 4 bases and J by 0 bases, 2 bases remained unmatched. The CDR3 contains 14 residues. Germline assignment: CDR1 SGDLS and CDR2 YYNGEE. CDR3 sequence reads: CASSRDRMNTEAFF. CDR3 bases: TGTGCCAGCAGCCGGGACAGGATGAACACTGAAGCTTTCTTT.

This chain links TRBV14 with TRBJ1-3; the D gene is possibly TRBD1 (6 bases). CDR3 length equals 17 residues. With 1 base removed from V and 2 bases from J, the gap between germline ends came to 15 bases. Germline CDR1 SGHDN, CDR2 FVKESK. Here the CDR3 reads CASSQGDIRTTGNTIYF. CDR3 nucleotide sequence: TGTGCCAGCAGCCAAGGGGACATTAGAACGACTGGAAACACCATATATTTT.

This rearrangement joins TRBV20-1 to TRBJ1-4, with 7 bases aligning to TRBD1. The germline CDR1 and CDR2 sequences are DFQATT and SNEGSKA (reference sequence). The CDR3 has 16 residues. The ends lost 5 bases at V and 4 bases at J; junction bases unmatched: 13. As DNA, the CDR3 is TGCAGTGCTGGCTTTGACAGGGCGCTACGTAATGAAAAACTGTTTTTT. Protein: CSAGFDRALRNEKLFF.

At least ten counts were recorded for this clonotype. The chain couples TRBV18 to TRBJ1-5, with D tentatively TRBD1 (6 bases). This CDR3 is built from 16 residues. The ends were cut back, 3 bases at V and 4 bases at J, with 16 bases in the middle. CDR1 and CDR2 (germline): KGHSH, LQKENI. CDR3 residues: CASSPDTGYENQPQHF. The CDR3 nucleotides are TGTGCCAGCTCACCGGATACAGGGTACGAGAATCAGCCCCAGCATTTT. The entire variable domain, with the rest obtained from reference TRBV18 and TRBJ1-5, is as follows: NAGVMQNPRHLVRRRGQEARLRCSPMKGHSHVYWYRQLPEEGLKFMVYLQKENIIDESGMPKERFSAEFPKEGPSILRIQQVVRGDSAAYFCASSPDTGYENQPQHFGDGTRLSIL.

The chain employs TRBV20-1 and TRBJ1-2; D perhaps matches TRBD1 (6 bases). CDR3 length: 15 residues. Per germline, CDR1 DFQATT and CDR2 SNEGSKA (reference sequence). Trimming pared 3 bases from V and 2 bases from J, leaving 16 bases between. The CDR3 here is CSASRGDGGNYGYTF. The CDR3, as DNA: TGCAGTGCTAGCCGTGGGGACGGGGGCAACTATGGCTACACCTTC.

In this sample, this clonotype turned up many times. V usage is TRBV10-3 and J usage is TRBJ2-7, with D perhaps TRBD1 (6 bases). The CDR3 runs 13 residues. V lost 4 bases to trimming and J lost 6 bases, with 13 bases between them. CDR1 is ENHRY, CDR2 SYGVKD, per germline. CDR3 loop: CAISAHRDGEQYF. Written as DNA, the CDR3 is TGTGCCATCAGTGCCCACAGGGATGGCGAGCAGTACTTC.

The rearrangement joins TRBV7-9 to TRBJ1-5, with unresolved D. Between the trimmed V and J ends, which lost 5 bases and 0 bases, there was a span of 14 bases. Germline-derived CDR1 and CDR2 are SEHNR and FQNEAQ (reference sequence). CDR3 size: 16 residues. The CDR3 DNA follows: TGTGCCAGCAGCCCAGGCGGAGTCTATAGCAATCAGCCCCAGCATTTT. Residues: CASSPGGVYSNQPQHF.

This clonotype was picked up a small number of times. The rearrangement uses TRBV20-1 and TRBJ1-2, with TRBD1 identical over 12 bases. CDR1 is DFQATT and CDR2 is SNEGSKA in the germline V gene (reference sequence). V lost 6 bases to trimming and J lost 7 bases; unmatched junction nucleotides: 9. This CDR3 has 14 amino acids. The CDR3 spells CSAGGTGGSGGYTF. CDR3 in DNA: TGCAGTGCCGGCGGGACAGGGGGCTCTGGTGGCTACACCTTC.

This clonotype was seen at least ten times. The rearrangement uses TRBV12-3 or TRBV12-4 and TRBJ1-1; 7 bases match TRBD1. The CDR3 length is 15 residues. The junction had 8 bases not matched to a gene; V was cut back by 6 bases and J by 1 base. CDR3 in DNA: TGTGCCAGCAGCGACAGGGAAATCTGGAACACTGAAGCTTTCTTT. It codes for CASSDREIWNTEAFF.

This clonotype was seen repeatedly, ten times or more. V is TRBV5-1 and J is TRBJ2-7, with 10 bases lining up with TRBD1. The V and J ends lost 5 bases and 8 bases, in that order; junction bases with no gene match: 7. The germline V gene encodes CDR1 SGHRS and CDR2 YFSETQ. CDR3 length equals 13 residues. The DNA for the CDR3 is TGCGCCAGCAGGGGGACAGGGGAGGTCAAGCAGTACTTC. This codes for CASRGTGEVKQYF.

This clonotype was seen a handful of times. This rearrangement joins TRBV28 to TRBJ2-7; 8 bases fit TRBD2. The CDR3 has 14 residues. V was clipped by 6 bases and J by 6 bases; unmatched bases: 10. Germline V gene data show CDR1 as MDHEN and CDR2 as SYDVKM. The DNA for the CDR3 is TGTGCCAGCAGAGCGAGCGGGGGCCCCGGCGAGCAGTACTTC. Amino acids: CASRASGGPGEQYF.

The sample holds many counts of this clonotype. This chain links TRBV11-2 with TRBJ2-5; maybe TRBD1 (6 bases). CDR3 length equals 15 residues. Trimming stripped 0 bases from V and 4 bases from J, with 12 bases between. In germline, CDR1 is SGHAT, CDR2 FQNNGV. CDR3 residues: CASSLEYTGRETQYF. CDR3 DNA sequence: TGTGCCAGCAGCTTAGAGTACACAGGGCGAGAGACCCAGTACTTC. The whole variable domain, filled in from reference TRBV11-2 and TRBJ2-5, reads EAGVAQSPRYKIIEKRQSVAFWCNPISGHATLYWYQQILGQGPKLLIQFQNNGVVDDSQLPKDRFSAERLKGVDSTLKIQPAKLEDSAVYLCASSLEYTGRETQYFGPGTRLLVL.

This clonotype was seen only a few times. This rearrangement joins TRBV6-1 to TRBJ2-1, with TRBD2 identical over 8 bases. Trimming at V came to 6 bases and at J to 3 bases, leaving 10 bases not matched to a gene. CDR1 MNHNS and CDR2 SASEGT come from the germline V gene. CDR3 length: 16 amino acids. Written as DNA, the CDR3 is TGTGCCAGCAGGTCCGGAAGCGGGAGAAACTACAATGAGCAGTTCTTC. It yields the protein CASRSGSGRNYNEQFF.

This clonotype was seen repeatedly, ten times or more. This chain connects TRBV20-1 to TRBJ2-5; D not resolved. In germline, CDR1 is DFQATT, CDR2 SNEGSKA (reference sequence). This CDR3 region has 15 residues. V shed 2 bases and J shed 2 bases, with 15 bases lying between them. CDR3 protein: CSARSVEVAQETQYF. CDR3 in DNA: TGCAGTGCTAGATCCGTAGAAGTCGCGCAAGAGACCCAGTACTTC.

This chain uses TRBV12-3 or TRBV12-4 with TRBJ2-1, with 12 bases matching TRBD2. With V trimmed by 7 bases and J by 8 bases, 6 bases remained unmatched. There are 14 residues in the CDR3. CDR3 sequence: CASTLAGGGDEQFF. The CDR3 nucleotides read TGTGCCAGCACCCTAGCGGGAGGGGGCGATGAGCAGTTCTTC.

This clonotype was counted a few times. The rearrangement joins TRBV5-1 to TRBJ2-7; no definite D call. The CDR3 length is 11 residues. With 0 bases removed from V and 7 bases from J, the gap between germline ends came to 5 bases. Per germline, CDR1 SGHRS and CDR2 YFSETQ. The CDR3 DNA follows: TGCGCCAGCAGCTTGGAGTGGGAGCAGTACTTC. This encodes CASSLEWEQYF.

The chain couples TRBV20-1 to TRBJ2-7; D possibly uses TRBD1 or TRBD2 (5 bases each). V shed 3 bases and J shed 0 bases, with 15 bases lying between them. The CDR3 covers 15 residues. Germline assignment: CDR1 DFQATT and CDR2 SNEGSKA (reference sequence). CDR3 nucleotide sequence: TGCAGTGCTAGCGGGACCCTCGAGGGCTCCTACGAGCAGTACTTC. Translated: CSASGTLEGSYEQYF.

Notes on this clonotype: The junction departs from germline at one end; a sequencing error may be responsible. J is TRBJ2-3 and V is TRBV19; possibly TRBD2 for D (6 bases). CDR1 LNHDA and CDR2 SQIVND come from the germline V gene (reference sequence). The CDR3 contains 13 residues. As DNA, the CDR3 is TGTGCCAGTAGAAGGAGGGTGGCGGATACGCGGTATTTT. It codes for CASRRRVADTRYF.

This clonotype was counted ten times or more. The CDR3 is CASSQGNQPQHF. As DNA, the CDR3 is TGTGCCAGCAGCCAAGGGAATCAGCCCCAGCATTTT. The rearrangement joins TRBV3-1 to TRBJ1-5; D ambiguous. The germline gives CDR1 LGHDT, CDR2 YNNKEL (reference sequence). The CDR3 runs 12 residues. With 1 base removed from V and 4 bases from J, the gap between germline ends came to 2 bases.

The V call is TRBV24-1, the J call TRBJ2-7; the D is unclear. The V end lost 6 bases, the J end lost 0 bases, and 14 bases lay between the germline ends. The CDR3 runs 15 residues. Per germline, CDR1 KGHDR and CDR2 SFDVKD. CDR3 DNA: TGTGCCACCAGTCCTTCAACGGGCCTCTCCTACGAGCAGTACTTC. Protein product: CATSPSTGLSYEQYF.

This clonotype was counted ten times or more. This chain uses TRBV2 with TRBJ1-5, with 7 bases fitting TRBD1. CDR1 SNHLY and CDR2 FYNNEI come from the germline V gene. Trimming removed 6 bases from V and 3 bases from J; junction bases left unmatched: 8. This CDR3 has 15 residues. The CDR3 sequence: CASRPRTGFNQPQHF. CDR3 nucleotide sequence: TGTGCCAGCAGACCCAGGACAGGTTTCAATCAGCCCCAGCATTTT.

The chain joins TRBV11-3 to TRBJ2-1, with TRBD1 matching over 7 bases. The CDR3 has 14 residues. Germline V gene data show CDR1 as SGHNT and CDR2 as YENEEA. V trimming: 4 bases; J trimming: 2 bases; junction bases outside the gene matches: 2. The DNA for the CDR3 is TGTGCCAGCAGCTCGACAGGGACCTACAATGAGCAGTTCTTC. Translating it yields CASSSTGTYNEQFF.

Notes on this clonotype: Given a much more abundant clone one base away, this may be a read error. CDR3 nucleotide sequence: TGTGCCGGCAGTCGGGGTCTTGGGTTTTCACCCTTCTACGAGCAGTACTTC. Its translation: CAGSRGLGFSPFYEQYF. This chain connects TRBV2 to TRBJ2-7; tentative D call: TRBD2 (5 bases). The germline CDR1 and CDR2 sequences are SNHLY and FYNNEI. The CDR3 loop spans 17 amino acids.

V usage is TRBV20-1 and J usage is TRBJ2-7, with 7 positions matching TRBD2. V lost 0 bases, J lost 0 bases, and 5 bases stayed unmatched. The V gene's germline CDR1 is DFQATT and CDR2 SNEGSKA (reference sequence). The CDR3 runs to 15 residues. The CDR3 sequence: CSARDRQRGSYEQYF. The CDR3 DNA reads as TGCAGTGCTAGAGATAGGCAGCGGGGCTCCTACGAGCAGTACTTC.

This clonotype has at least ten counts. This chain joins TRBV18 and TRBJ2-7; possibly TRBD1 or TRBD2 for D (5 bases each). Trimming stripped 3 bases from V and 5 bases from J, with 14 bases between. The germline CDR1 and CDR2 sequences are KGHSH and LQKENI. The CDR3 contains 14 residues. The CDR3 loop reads CASSPLSGTHEQYF. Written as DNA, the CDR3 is TGTGCCAGCTCACCGTTATCAGGGACGCACGAGCAGTACTTC.